This is a list of T cell receptor beta chains from one sample in a study of beta chain features in type 1 diabetes. Some clones are missing from TCRdb's copy, which holds only in-frame ones; the method was immunoSEQ multiplex PCR. Among some 500,000 clones listed, around 10% were seen once. Sequenced material: naive CD4+ T cells from blood. Receptors originate from a young woman in good health. CDR3s include the opening cysteine and the closing phenylalanine or tryptophan. Each record gives: clone size, J gene, V gene, D gene, CDR3 protein, CDR3 DNA. D genes are given only for firm matches. Not every row has a clone size; where given, it reads once, few, many or a size class.

>few|TRBJ2-5|TRBV9|.
CASSPGQLQETQYF
TGTGCCAGCAGCCCGGGGCAGCTTCAAGAGACCCAGTACTTC
>.|TRBJ1-6|TRBV6-5|.
CASSYSRDSPLHF
TGTGCCAGCAGTTACTCGAGGGATTCACCCCTCCACTTT
>.|TRBJ1-2|TRBV30|.
CAWRGPGAIGYGYTF
TGTGCCTGGAGGGGCCCTGGGGCAATCGGGTATGGCTACACCTTC
>few|TRBJ2-1|TRBV29-1|TRBD1
CSVDPGQGFTEQFF
TGCAGCGTTGACCCGGGACAGGGTTTCACTGAGCAGTTCTTC
>.|TRBJ1-2|TRBV9|.
CASSVGAGKVYGYTF
TGTGCCAGCAGCGTAGGGGCAGGGAAAGTCTATGGCTACACCTTC
>few|TRBJ1-1|TRBV29-1|.
CSVGARGNTEAFF
TGCAGCGTTGGGGCGCGGGGGAACACTGAAGCTTTCTTT
>few|TRBJ1-1|TRBV11-2|.
CASGFGVSNTEAFF
TGTGCCAGCGGCTTCGGGGTCTCGAACACTGAAGCTTTCTTT
>few|TRBJ1-1|TRBV14|TRBD1
CASSRREGAGAFF
TGTGCCAGCAGCCGGAGAGAGGGGGCGGGAGCTTTCTTT
>few|TRBJ2-1|TRBV7-9|TRBD2
CATLQREANNEQFF
TGTGCCACATTGCAGCGGGAGGCAAACAATGAGCAGTTCTTC
>.|TRBJ2-4|TRBV2|TRBD1
CASSGQGIAKNIQYF
TGTGCCAGCAGTGGACAGGGGATAGCCAAAAACATTCAGTACTTC
>.|TRBJ2-7|TRBV7-2|TRBD2
CASRTTSGLGYEQYF
TGTGCCAGCAGGACGACTAGCGGACTTGGGTACGAGCAGTACTTC
>.|TRBJ1-2|TRBV20-1|.
CSATGVLGYTF
TGCAGTGCTACCGGGGTCCTTGGCTACACCTTC
>few|TRBJ2-3|TRBV7-9|.
CASSFLDTQYF
TGTGCCAGCAGCTTTTTAGATACGCAGTATTTT
>.|TRBJ2-1|TRBV4-3|TRBD2
CASRDWTSGNNEQFF
TGCGCCAGCAGAGACTGGACTAGCGGGAACAATGAGCAGTTCTTC
>many|TRBJ2-1|TRBV21-1|.
CASSPGSGSLGEQFF
TGTGCCAGCAGCCCTGGCAGCGGGAGCCTGGGTGAGCAGTTCTTC
>few|TRBJ2-1|TRBV10-3|.
CAISAPTAGTNEQFF
TGTGCCATCAGTGCCCCCACAGCTGGGACCAATGAGCAGTTCTTC
>.|TRBJ2-1|TRBV14|.
CASSQDLGYRSYNEQFF
TGTGCCAGCAGCCAAGATTTGGGATACCGGTCCTACAATGAGCAGTTCTTC
>.|TRBJ2-3|TRBV5-1|.
CASSLEADTDTQYF
TGCGCCAGCAGCTTGGAGGCAGACACAGATACGCAGTATTTT
>.|TRBJ1-1|TRBV29-1|.
CSSGQLNTEAFF
TGCAGCTCAGGACAACTTAACACTGAAGCTTTCTTT
>.|TRBJ2-2|TRBV5-1|TRBD1
CASSSGQGPTGELFF
TGCGCCAGCAGCTCCGGACAGGGCCCCACCGGGGAGCTGTTTTTT
>few|TRBJ2-1|TRBV7-2|.
CASSFSRENEQFF
TGTGCCAGCAGCTTTTCCCGGGAGAATGAGCAGTTCTTC
>.|TRBJ1-5|TRBV18|.
CASSRGYLSNQPQHF
TGTGCCAGCTCAAGGGGCTATCTTAGCAATCAGCCCCAGCATTTT
>few|TRBJ2-1|TRBV5-1|.
CASSSNSPLGNEQFF
TGCGCCAGCAGCTCAAACAGTCCTCTTGGGAATGAGCAGTTCTTC
>.|TRBJ2-5|TRBV20-1|.
CRISLGETQYF
TGCAGGATCTCACTCGGAGAGACCCAGTACTTC
>few|TRBJ2-1|TRBV14|.
CASSFPLVGPQFF
TGTGCCAGCAGCTTTCCTTTAGTCGGGCCCCAGTTCTTC
>few|TRBJ1-2|TRBV9|.
CASSSATGTYGYTF
TGTGCCAGCTCGTCCGCAACCGGGACCTATGGCTACACCTTC
>few|TRBJ2-2|TRBV9|.
CASSVGAGNTGELFF
TGTGCCAGCAGCGTAGGAGCGGGGAACACCGGGGAGCTGTTTTTT
>few|TRBJ2-7|TRBV4-3|.
CASSQDSSAYEQYF
TGCGCCAGCAGCCAAGATTCCTCGGCCTACGAGCAGTACTTC
>.|TRBJ2-5|TRBV6-6|TRBD2
CASSYPAGAGETQYF
TGTGCCAGCAGTTACCCGGCAGGAGCGGGGGAGACCCAGTACTTC
>.|TRBJ1-1|TRBV4-1|.
CASSQDYRVSEAFF
TGCGCCAGCAGCCAAGACTACAGGGTTAGTGAAGCTTTCTTT
>.|TRBJ1-1|TRBV29-1|.
CSVPRSTEAFF
TGCAGCGTTCCGAGGAGCACTGAAGCTTTCTTT
>.|TRBJ2-7|TRBV2|.
CASSVQGYSYEQYF
TGTGCCAGCAGTGTGCAAGGGTACTCCTACGAGCAGTACTTC
>few|TRBJ2-3|TRBV5-1|.
CASSHSGDTQYF
TGCGCCAGCAGCCACTCAGGGGATACGCAGTATTTT
>.|TRBJ1-1|TRBV4-2|.
CASSQDLPGPVTEAFF
TGTGCCAGCAGCCAAGATCTCCCGGGTCCAGTCACTGAAGCTTTCTTT
>.|TRBJ1-5|TRBV29-1|.
CSVSLDTGNQPQHF
TGCAGCGTCTCCCTCGACACAGGAAATCAGCCCCAGCATTTT